These 17 T cell receptor delta chains were sequenced from one sample in a study of Vδ1+ human thymocytes (dated by TCRdb to between 2017 and 2018). These TCRs' antigens remain unknown. For sequencing, an Illumina MiSeq was employed. RNA was isolated using the RNeasy mini kit, and reverse transcription was performed with Superscript III. CDR3 amplicons were generated by multiplex PCR with pooled V-gene forward primers and a constant-region reverse primer carrying Illumina adaptor overhangs. Clonotypes were called again by TCRdb from the public reads via CATT, and duplicate nucleotide sequences were then merged into one entry. For this sample the table gives 20,000 to 25,000 delta-chain clones, of which 7% to 8.5% were detected only once. The ten largest clonotypes hold approximately 0.93% of the sample. Paper-wide results and their limitations: In contrast to oligoclonal peripheral blood repertoires, thymic TRG and TRD repertoires appeared to be highly polyclonal with Gaussian CDR3 length distributions.

Sequenced: Vdelta1+ gamma-delta thymocytes from the thymus. What this sample's cell subset or site label stands for: FACS-sorted CD3+ TCRalphabeta- TCRVdelta1+ TCRVdelta2- thymocytes. The receptors stem from a child less than two years old who had congenital heart surgery.

This sequence joins TRDV1 and TRDJ1; a weak D match, TRDD2 (5 bases). CDR3 size: 20 residues. Trimming cost V 2 bases and J 0 bases, with 25 bases left between them. The germline gives CDR1 TSWWSYY, CDR2 QGS. In DNA form, the CDR3 reads TGTGCTCTTGGGGAAATTACGTCCCTTCGGTACTATGGCTACACCGATAAACTCATCTTT. Its translation is CALGEITSLRYYGYTDKLIF.

This clone was observed a handful of times. The gene calls are TRDV1 and TRDJ1, with TRDD3 identical over 7 bases. The CDR3 loop spans 21 amino acids. The trim removed 5 bases at V and 0 bases at J, leaving 24 bases unmatched. CDR1 and CDR2 from the germline V gene are TSWWSYY and QGS. CDR3 bases: TGTGCTCTTGGGTTACCCCCCCCGCATATACTGGGGATCTCGTACACCGATAAACTCATCTTT. Its protein product is CALGLPPPHILGISYTDKLIF.

The chain has TRDV1 and TRDJ1, with TRDD3 matching 10 bases. No J gene is reported in TCRdb; it was inferred here by comparing the DNA with germline. J gave up 2 bases and V 5 bases, and 26 bases lay outside the gene matches. Looked up from germline, CDR1 is TSWWSYY and CDR2 is QGS. This CDR3 spans 22 amino acids. CDR3 DNA sequence: TGTGCTCTTGGGCTAAGGGGGCCTTCCTCCTTAAGTACTGGGGGATCGACCGATAAACTCATCTTT. It yields the protein CALGLRGPSSLSTGGSTDKLIF.

A few counts support this clone. The sample has other DNA sequences that encode this CDR3 too. This chain links TRDV1 with TRDJ1; 8 nucleotides match TRDD3. V lost 0 bases and J lost 0; bases outside the gene matches: 21. The CDR3 runs 22 residues. Germline V CDR1 and CDR2: TSWWSYY, QGS. The CDR3 sequence is CALGELVVSYWGSCKYTDKLIF. The DNA for the CDR3 is TGTGCTCTTGGGGAACTAGTTGTTAGCTACTGGGGGTCCTGTAAGTACACCGATAAACTCATCTTT.

The V call is TRDV1, the J call TRDJ1; 9 positions match TRDD3. CDR1 is TSWWSYY and CDR2 is QGS in the germline V gene. This CDR3 is built from 16 residues. After removal of 5 bases from V and 1 base from J, the junction contained 8 bases not matched to a gene. This CDR3 reads CALGKGPGGCTDKLIF. The CDR3 DNA sequence: TGTGCTCTTGGGAAGGGCCCTGGGGGATGCACCGATAAACTCATCTTT.

V and J are TRDV1 and TRDJ1; a possible D gene is TRDD3 (6 bases). The J gene, absent from TCRdb, was called here by matching the DNA to germline. The CDR3 contains 22 residues. Germline V CDR1 and CDR2: TSWWSYY, QGS. Trimming removed 0 bases at V and 0 bases at J, with 29 bases between. CDR3 amino acids: CALGELYGSSMGWGSNTDKLIF. In nucleotides, the CDR3 is TGTGCTCTTGGGGAACTTTACGGGTCCTCCATGGGATGGGGGTCTAACACCGATAAACTCATCTTT.

Here the J gene is TRDJ1 and the V gene is not called; the table gives TRDD3 as D, unverified against the DNA. The CDR3 has 20 amino acids. The CDR3 bases are TGTGCTCTTGGGGAACGATCCGAGCCACTACTACTAACATCAATCGATAAACTCATCTTT. The encoded protein is CALGERSEPLLLTSIDKLIF.

A few counts support this clone. The V and J genes are TRDV1 and TRDJ1; 7 bases map to TRDD3. Trimming at V came to 1 base and at J to 1 base, leaving 15 bases not matched to a gene. Germline CDR1 and CDR2: TSWWSYY and QGS. This CDR3 comprises 19 residues. CDR3 sequence reads: CALGEPRFVVWGSTDKLIF. DNA for the CDR3: TGTGCTCTTGGGGAACCCCGTTTTGTGGTCTGGGGGTCCACCGATAAACTCATCTTT.

This clone ranks as medium-sized. The J gene is TRDJ3, the V gene TRDV2; 11 nucleotides align to TRDD3. CDR1 is GEAIGNYY, CDR2 EKD, per germline. The CDR3 covers 17 residues. The trim removed 3 bases at V and 4 bases at J, leaving 4 bases unmatched. The DNA of the CDR3 is TGTGCCTGTGACTTACTGGGGGATAGATGGGACACCCGACAGATGTTTTTC. Translating gives CACDLLGDRWDTRQMFF.

The chain uses TRDV1 and TRDJ1; 8 nucleotides align to TRDD3. The V gene's germline CDR1 is TSWWSYY and CDR2 QGS. After removal of 1 base from V and 0 bases from J, the junction contained 19 bases not matched to a gene. CDR3 length: 21 residues. CDR3 coding DNA: TGTGCTCTTGGGGAACAACTTCCGACCCTGGGGGAACCCTCCTACACCGATAAACTCATCTTT. Translating gives CALGEQLPTLGEPSYTDKLIF.

This clone has more than one count but fewer than ten. The chain uses TRDV2 and TRDJ3; D is ambiguous. Germline CDR1 and CDR2: GEAIGNYY and EKD. This CDR3 has 16 amino acids. V lost 1 base and J 2 bases, leaving 8 bases between the germline ends. The CDR3 region has the DNA TGTGCCTGTGACACATCGGATCCCTGGGACACCCGACAGATGTTTTTC. Its translation: CACDTSDPWDTRQMFF.

Relative to its sample, this clone is medium-sized. The same CDR3 is also encoded by other DNA sequences in this sample. The V gene is TRDV2, the J gene TRDJ1; 8 bases are shared with TRDD3. The CDR3 is 19 residues long. CDR1 is GEAIGNYY, CDR2 EKD, per germline. V dropped 0 bases and J dropped 4; count of bases not matched to a gene: 18. The CDR3 nucleotides are TGTGCCTGTGACACCGGGGATTTCGGCTACTGGGGATACTACGATAAACTCATCTTT. Translation gives CACDTGDFGYWGYYDKLIF.

This clone was found a few times. The chain joins TRDV1 to TRDJ1; TRDD3 aligns across 10 bases. V dropped 1 base and J dropped 0; count of bases not matched to a gene: 5. This CDR3 contains 17 residues. The germline V gene encodes CDR1 TSWWSYY and CDR2 QGS. The CDR3 spells CALGEHWGIWYTDKLIF. DNA of the CDR3: TGTGCTCTTGGGGAACACTGGGGGATCTGGTACACCGATAAACTCATCTTT.

The gene calls are TRDV1 and TRDJ1; tentative D call: TRDD2 (5 bases). Trimming cost V 1 base and J 3 bases, with 18 bases left between them. The CDR3 contains 17 residues. In germline, CDR1 is TSWWSYY, CDR2 QGS. The CDR3 region has the DNA TGTGCTCTTGGGGAACATCTGATCTTCCCGGATTCCGATAAACTCATCTTT. Translating gives CALGEHLIFPDSDKLIF.

There are a few counts of this clone. V gene TRDV1 combines with J gene TRDJ1; 10 nucleotides match TRDD3. The V gene end was trimmed by 8 bases and the J gene end by 6 bases; junction bases not matched to a gene: 9. The CDR3 runs 14 residues. The germline CDR1 and CDR2 sequences are TSWWSYY and QGS. The chain's CDR3 is CALSTHWGINKLIF. DNA for the CDR3: TGTGCTCTTAGCACTCACTGGGGGATTAATAAACTCATCTTT.

The rearrangement links TRDV1 to TRDJ1; TRDD3 aligns across 13 bases. The ends lost 3 bases at V and 0 bases at J; junction bases unmatched: 7. The CDR3 consists of 18 residues. From germline, CDR1 is TSWWSYY and CDR2 QGS. CDR3 DNA: TGTGCTCTTGGGGACCTCATACTGGGGGATACGGACACCGATAAACTCATCTTT. Amino acid sequence: CALGDLILGDTDTDKLIF.

This clone has just a few counts. The chain employs TRDV1 and TRDJ1, with a possible D match to TRDD3 (5 bases). Germline V lookup: CDR1 TSWWSYY, CDR2 QGS. This CDR3 is 19 amino acids long. Trimming took 5 bases from V and 0 from J, leaving 25 bases between them. CDR3 in DNA: TGTGCTCTTGGGAAAACCCCGATACTGACTCCCAACTACACCGATAAACTCATCTTT. This encodes CALGKTPILTPNYTDKLIF.